The 19 T cell receptor beta chains below come from one sample, sequenced in a study of tumor and adjacent non-tumor tissue in lung cancer. Three rounds of nested PCR, following a modified ARM-PCR protocol, produced the TCRbeta library. TCRdb independently ran MiXCR on the multiplex PCR reads; one entry per CDR3 protein. The table shows 100,000 to 150,000 distinct CDR3 sequences, with roughly 67% occurring only once. This sample's RNA came from whole unsorted tissue. Sample: lung tumor tissue. These receptors all stem from a man younger than 45 with non-small cell lung cancer.

The rearrangement links TRBV4-1 to TRBJ2-7; 7 nucleotides match TRBD2. Germline V CDR1 and CDR2: MGHRA, YSYEKL. This CDR3 has 17 amino acids. In nucleotides, the CDR3 is TGCATCAGCAGCCAAGAACTGGTGGGAGGGCCCCACTACGAGCAGTACTTC. Amino acid sequence: CISSQELVGGPHYEQYF.

Points on this clonotype: A much larger clone lies a single base off, so this may be a read error. This sequence joins TRBV10-2 and TRBJ1-1, with TRBD1 as a possible D gene (6 bases). The CDR3 loop spans 14 amino acids. Germline assignment: CDR1 WSHSY and CDR2 SAAADI. V lost 5 bases, J lost 6 bases, and 16 bases lay in between. The CDR3 is CASSRDMEGAEAFF. The CDR3 DNA reads TGCGCCAGCAGTAGGGACATGGAGGGAGCTGAAGCTTTCTTT.

As to this clonotype: The missing conserved phenylalanine or tryptophan at the end of this CDR3 makes a read error likely. V is TRBV5-6 and J is TRBJ1-1; possibly TRBD1 for D (6 bases). Germline V gene sequence: CDR1 SGHDT, CDR2 YYEEEE. CDR3 length: 14 residues. As DNA, the CDR3 is TGTGCCAGCATCTTGGGGGCTCGGGGCCTTGAAGCTTTCTAT. It codes for CASILGARGLEAFY.

This rearrangement joins TRBV29-1 to TRBJ2-2; perhaps TRBD2 as D (5 bases). This CDR3 has 13 amino acids. V lost 1 base and J 7 bases, leaving 10 bases between the germline ends. Germline values: CDR1 SQVTM, CDR2 ANQGSEA. This chain's CDR3 is CSVEGGAGGELFF. The CDR3 DNA reads TGCAGCGTTGAAGGAGGCGCGGGCGGGGAGCTGTTTTTT.

V is TRBV6-5 and J is TRBJ2-2; TRBD1 might be the D (5 bases). CDR1 is MNHEY, CDR2 SVGAGI, per germline. The ends were cut back, 5 bases at V and 9 bases at J, with 19 bases in the middle. The CDR3 has 15 amino acids. The CDR3 DNA reads as TGTGCCAGCAGTGCCTGGGGCAGCCGATCGAGGGAGCTGTTTTTT. It specifies CASSAWGSRSRELFF.

V and J are TRBV11-2 and TRBJ2-3, with D possibly TRBD2 on 6 matching bases. Trimming left V 9 bases short and J 4 bases short, with 29 bases between. This CDR3 spans 18 amino acids. Germline V gene lookup returns CDR1 SGHAT and CDR2 FQNNGV. CDR3 sequence (DNA): TGTGCCAGGAGCCTGGGAGATGATCAGCCCGGGGGAGCAGATACGCAGTATTTT. As protein: CARSLGDDQPGGADTQYF.

With regard to this clonotype: The junction and the germline gene differ at one end; a read error may be behind it. J is TRBJ2-7 and V is TRBV12-3 or TRBV12-4; possibly TRBD2 for D (5 bases). The CDR3 spans 13 residues. CDR3 sequence (DNA): TGTACCAGCAGTCCGGCCGGGGTCGACGAGCAATACTTC. Translation: CTSSPAGVDEQYF.

Of note for this clonotype: The junction departs from germline at one end; a sequencing error may be responsible. The chain carries TRBV11-1 and TRBJ1-1; D not certain. Germline assignment: CDR1 SGHAT and CDR2 FQDESV (reference sequence). The CDR3 covers 12 residues. Here the CDR3 reads CASSLPPRTALF. CDR3 DNA sequence: TGTGCCAGCAGCTTACCCCCTCGAACAGCTCTCTTC.

The DNA for the CDR3 is TGCGCCAGCAATACGGGACAGGGAAACAAAAACATTCAGTACTTC. Amino acid sequence: CASNTGQGNKNIQYF. This rearrangement joins TRBV10-1 to TRBJ2-4; 9 positions agree with TRBD1. J lost 3 bases, V lost 7 bases, and 7 bases had no gene match. This CDR3 spans 15 amino acids. Looked up from germline, CDR1 is WNHNN and CDR2 is SYGVQD (reference sequence).

This clonotype was detected many times. V usage is TRBV29-1 and J usage is TRBJ2-5; 12 positions agree with TRBD1. The V and J ends lost 5 bases and 5 bases, in that order; junction bases with no gene match: 9. The CDR3 spans 15 residues. CDR1 is SQVTM, CDR2 ANQGSEA, per germline. CDR3 nucleotide sequence: TGCAGCGTTCAGACCGGGACAGGGGGCTACGAGACCCAGTACTTC. As protein: CSVQTGTGGYETQYF.

This clonotype was seen only once. The chain carries TRBV7-8 and TRBJ2-3; no reliable D call. Germline CDR1 SGHVS, CDR2 FQNEAQ. The germline V and J ends were trimmed by 4 bases and 10 bases, with 12 bases remaining between them. CDR3 length equals 12 residues. The DNA of the CDR3 is TGTGCCAGCAGCTACCTCGACCGACCGCAGTATTTT. As protein: CASSYLDRPQYF.

Worth noting for this clonotype: A read error may account for a junction end that differs from germline. The CDR3 nucleotides read TGCAGCGTCGCTGAGGCATTCGGATATTCATCCCTCCACTTT. It encodes CSVAEAFGYSSLHF. The chain uses TRBV29-1 and TRBJ1-6; D call uncertain. The CDR3 is made up of 14 amino acids. Germline V CDR1 and CDR2: SQVTM, ANQGSEA.

This clonotype was seen at least ten times. This chain links TRBV11-2 with TRBJ2-7, with TRBD2 identical over 11 bases. The junction had 6 bases not matched to a gene; V was cut back by 5 bases and J by 0 bases. The CDR3 runs 16 residues. Germline V lookup: CDR1 SGHAT, CDR2 FQNNGV. The CDR3 sequence is CASSPWTSGPSYEQYF. Here the CDR3 DNA reads TGTGCCAGCAGCCCGTGGACTAGCGGGCCCTCCTACGAGCAGTACTTC.

Concerning this clonotype itself: The CDR3 does not end in the conserved phenylalanine or tryptophan, so this is likely a read error. The CDR3 is CRARSLAWDEQYI. CDR3 in DNA: TGCAGAGCCAGGTCGCTAGCTTGGGACGAGCAGTACATC. This chain uses TRBV20-1 with TRBJ2-7, with a tentative D call TRBD2 (5 bases). In germline, CDR1 is DFQATT, CDR2 SNEGSKA (reference sequence). This CDR3 is built from 13 residues.

The chain combines TRBV20-1 with TRBJ2-7, with D uncertain. Germline V gene lookup returns CDR1 DFQATT and CDR2 SNEGSKA (reference sequence). This CDR3 region has 14 residues. The ends were cut back, 7 bases at V and 2 bases at J, with 18 bases in the middle. The DNA for the CDR3 is TGCAGTGTTAGGAACGACAAGGTAGCCTACGAGCAGTACTTC. It yields the protein CSVRNDKVAYEQYF.

This clonotype has ten or more counts. The gene calls are TRBV6-1 and TRBJ2-1, with no clear D. This CDR3 is built from 14 residues. V lost 2 bases and J 4 bases, leaving 9 bases between the germline ends. Looked up from germline, CDR1 is MNHNS and CDR2 is SASEGT. In DNA form, the CDR3 reads TGTGCCAGCAGTGAAAGTCTGGATTACAATGAGCAGTTCTTC. This codes for CASSESLDYNEQFF.

This clonotype has at least ten counts. The chain employs TRBV20-1 and TRBJ2-3; no clear D gene. The CDR3 covers 14 residues. The V and J ends lost 3 bases and 4 bases respectively, with 14 bases between them. Germline-derived CDR1 and CDR2 are DFQATT and SNEGSKA (reference sequence). CDR3 bases: TGCAGTGCTAGTTTGCCCGGAGTGGCAGATACGCAGTATTTT. It specifies CSASLPGVADTQYF.

This clonotype was seen many times. CDR3 in amino acids: CASSFRGPGLVDDGYTF. In DNA, the CDR3 is TGTGCCAGCAGCTTCCGGGGACCGGGGCTGGTTGACGATGGCTACACCTTC. The V and J genes are TRBV7-2 and TRBJ1-2, with D perhaps TRBD1 (5 bases). Germline CDR1 is SGHTA and CDR2 is FQGNSA. V was trimmed by 3 bases and J by 6 bases, leaving 23 bases between them. CDR3 length: 17 amino acids.

About this clonotype: A much larger clone lies a single base off, so this may be a read error. This chain joins TRBV6-6 and TRBJ2-2, with TRBD2 matching over 13 bases. The V gene's germline CDR1 is MNHNY and CDR2 SVGAGI (reference sequence). The CDR3 is 17 amino acids. V was clipped by 7 bases and J by 5 bases; unmatched bases: 10. The CDR3 sequence is CASTGTSGMAGTGELFF. DNA of the CDR3: TGTGCCAGCACCGGGACTAGCGGGATGGCCGGGACCGGGGAGCTGTTTTTT.